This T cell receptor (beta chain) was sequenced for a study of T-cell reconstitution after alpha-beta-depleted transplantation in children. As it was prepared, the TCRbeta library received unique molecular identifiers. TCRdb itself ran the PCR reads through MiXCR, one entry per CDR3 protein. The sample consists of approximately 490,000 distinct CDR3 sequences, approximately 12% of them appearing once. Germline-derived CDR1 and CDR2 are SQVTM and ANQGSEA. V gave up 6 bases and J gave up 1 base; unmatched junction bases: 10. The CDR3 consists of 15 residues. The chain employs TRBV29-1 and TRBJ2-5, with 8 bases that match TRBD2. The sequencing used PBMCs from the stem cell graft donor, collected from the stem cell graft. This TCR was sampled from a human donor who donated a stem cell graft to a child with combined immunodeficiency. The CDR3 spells CSVAGLAFPQETQYF. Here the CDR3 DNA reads TGCAGCGTCGCTGGACTAGCCTTCCCCCAAGAGACCCAGTACTTC.